Below are 29 T cell receptor beta chains sequenced from a single sample in a study of CD8 T cells in Susac syndrome. The RNA input was about 0.45 to 1 ug, and it was reverse transcribed with random hexamers. TCRdb re-derived calls from the immunoSEQ multiplex PCR reads in MiXCR, one entry per CDR3 protein. Of around 25,000 distinct CDR3 sequences listed, roughly 93% are singletons. Sequenced material: CD8+ T cells from PBMCs. The receptors here all came from a human donor with Susac syndrome.

V usage is TRBV7-8 and J usage is TRBJ1-5, with 12 nucleotides matching TRBD1. Germline trimming cut 1 base from V and 6 bases from J; bases unmatched to any gene: 7. From germline, CDR1 is SGHVS and CDR2 FQNEAQ. This CDR3 contains 17 residues. The CDR3 sequence: CASSLGRPGQGAQPQHF. As DNA, the CDR3 is TGTGCCAGCAGCTTAGGACGACCGGGACAGGGGGCTCAGCCCCAGCATTTT.

The CDR3 bases are TGCGCCAGCAGCTTAGCTCCCCCGGGAAGGAGATTACAAGAGACCCAGTACTTC. This sequence encodes CASSLAPPGRRLQETQYF. The gene calls are TRBV5-1 and TRBJ2-5, with D perhaps TRBD2 (5 bases). The CDR3 is 18 residues long. Per the germline V gene, CDR1 is SGHRS and CDR2 is YFSETQ. Between the trimmed V and J ends, which lost 2 bases and 2 bases, there was a span of 22 bases.

This chain joins TRBV28 and TRBJ1-6; a possible D gene is TRBD1 (5 bases). The V gene's germline CDR1 is MDHEN and CDR2 SYDVKM. The CDR3 totals 14 residues. V lost 5 bases to trimming and J lost 9 bases, with 14 bases between them. The CDR3 protein is CASSAQGYGSPLHF. CDR3 sequence (DNA): TGTGCCAGCAGTGCCCAGGGATACGGTTCACCCCTCCACTTT.

The chain has TRBV11-3 and TRBJ2-3; 9 positions agree with TRBD2. V shed 5 bases, J shed 6 bases, and the junction held 6 bases outside the gene matches. The CDR3 covers 14 residues. CDR1 is SGHNT, CDR2 YENEEA, per germline. In DNA, the CDR3 is TGTGCCAGCAGCCCTAGCGGGGCAGGGGATACGCAGTATTTT. It encodes CASSPSGAGDTQYF.

The rearrangement links TRBV9 to TRBJ1-2, with 7 bases fitting TRBD1. The CDR3 covers 13 residues. Per the germline V gene, CDR1 is SGDLS and CDR2 is YYNGEE. V trimming: 0 bases; J trimming: 8 bases; junction bases outside the gene matches: 4. The CDR3 region is CASSVVETGGYTF. CDR3 sequence (DNA): TGTGCCAGCAGCGTAGTCGAGACAGGGGGCTACACCTTC. Based on the CDR3 plus reference TRBV9 and TRBJ1-2, the full variable domain is DSGVTQTPKHLITATGQRVTLRCSPRSGDLSVYWYQQSLDQGLQFLIQYYNGEERAKGNILERFSAQQFPDLHSELNLSSLELGDSALYFCASSVVETGGYTFGSGTRLTVV.

The chain has TRBV11-3 and TRBJ1-6; D is uncertain. Germline V lookup: CDR1 SGHNT, CDR2 YENEEA. The CDR3 loop spans 15 amino acids. V was shortened by 0 bases and J by 7 bases, with 10 bases between the two germline ends. The CDR3 sequence is CASSLEQRLNSPLHF. The CDR3 DNA follows: TGTGCCAGCAGCTTAGAACAGAGGCTCAATTCACCCCTCCACTTT.

This chain links TRBV21-1 with TRBJ1-5; the table's D call of TRBD1 was not tested on the DNA. TRBV21-1 is labeled a pseudogene. The CDR3 sequence is 19 residues long. The CDR3 DNA reads as TGTGCCAGCAGCAAAAGGATGCGGTGTTCAGGGGGTAGCAATCAGCCCCAGCATTTT. Encoded protein: CASSKRMRCSGGSNQPQHF.

The J gene is TRBJ2-7, the V gene TRBV30; maybe TRBD1 (5 bases). Germline V CDR1 and CDR2: GTSNPN, SVGIG (reference sequence). The CDR3 spans 13 residues. The CDR3 here is CPLDSRYPYEQYF. CDR3 coding DNA: TGTCCCCTCGACAGTCGGTACCCTTACGAGCAGTACTTC.

This sequence joins TRBV6-2 or TRBV6-3 and TRBJ2-3; TRBD1 might be the D (6 bases). The germline gives CDR1 MNHEY, CDR2 SVGEGT. V lost 4 bases and J lost 4, with 15 bases in between. This CDR3 has 15 amino acids. This chain's CDR3 is CASSLNRALADTQYF. CDR3 in DNA: TGTGCCAGCAGTTTGAACAGGGCGTTGGCAGATACGCAGTATTTT.

The chain recombines TRBV7-3 with TRBJ2-1; D not resolved. The V end lost 5 bases, the J end lost 4 bases, and 15 bases lay between the germline ends. This CDR3 has 15 amino acids. Germline V gene lookup returns CDR1 SGHTA and CDR2 FQGTGA. The CDR3 DNA reads TGTGCCAGCAGCGCCGCCAGCGCAGGTTACAATGAGCAGTTCTTC. This translates into CASSAASAGYNEQFF.

The chain recombines TRBV24-1 with TRBJ1-2; TRBD1 agrees at 9 bases. The CDR3 contains 17 residues. After removal of 5 bases from V and 4 bases from J, the junction contained 13 bases not matched to a gene. From germline, CDR1 is KGHDR and CDR2 SFDVKD. CDR3 bases: TGTGCCACCAGTGGATTCAGGACAGGGGACGGCGTCTATGGCTACACCTTC. Its protein is CATSGFRTGDGVYGYTF.

The chain has TRBV4-1 and TRBJ2-5; D is possibly TRBD2 (5 bases). Looked up from germline, CDR1 is MGHRA and CDR2 is YSYEKL. With 4 bases removed from V and 2 bases from J, the gap between germline ends came to 11 bases. The CDR3 covers 14 residues. CDR3 in DNA: TGCGCCAGCAGCCCACTAGGGTATCAAGAGACCCAGTACTTC. Its translation: CASSPLGYQETQYF.

This chain links TRBV27 with TRBJ2-3; D ambiguous. The CDR3 is 14 residues long. Trimming removed 5 bases at V and 3 bases at J, with 12 bases between. Germline CDR1 is MNHEY and CDR2 is SMNVEV (reference sequence). CDR3 in DNA: TGTGCCAGCAGTCAGCTGGAAGGGACAGATACGCAGTATTTT. It translates to CASSQLEGTDTQYF.

The chain is built from TRBV7-2 and TRBJ2-5; D is uncertain. Germline-derived CDR1 and CDR2 are SGHTA and FQGNSA. Trimming shortened V by 4 bases and J by 5 bases, and 11 bases separated the two germline ends. The CDR3 has 13 amino acids. CDR3 amino acids: CASSYTIAETQYF. Written as DNA, the CDR3 is TGTGCCAGCAGCTATACGATTGCGGAGACCCAGTACTTC.

The chain's CDR3 is CASTLGQPTSPGTEAFF. The CDR3 bases are TGTGCCAGCACCCTCGGGCAGCCCACGTCCCCAGGAACTGAAGCTTTCTTT. The J gene is TRBJ1-1, the V gene TRBV2; D call uncertain. V dropped 7 bases and J dropped 5 bases, with 26 bases sitting between them. Germline CDR1 and CDR2: SNHLY and FYNNEI. The CDR3 loop spans 17 amino acids. The whole variable domain, filled in from reference TRBV2 and TRBJ1-1, reads EPEVTQTPSHQVTQMGQEVILRCVPISNHLYFYWYRQILGQKVEFLVSFYNNEISEKSEIFDDQFSVERPDGSNFTLKIRSTKLEDSAMYFCASTLGQPTSPGTEAFFGQGTRLTVV.

CDR3 DNA sequence: TGTGCCAGCAGCTTAGGGGTCGGAGGCTACGAGCAGTACTTC. Amino acid sequence: CASSLGVGGYEQYF. V gene TRBV7-2 combines with J gene TRBJ2-7; a weak D match, TRBD2 (5 bases). From germline, CDR1 is SGHTA and CDR2 FQGNSA. Between the trimmed V and J ends, which lost 1 base and 3 bases, there was a span of 10 bases. The CDR3 contains 14 residues.

The chain is built from TRBV5-1 and TRBJ2-1, with a tentative D call TRBD1 (5 bases). The CDR3 runs 16 residues. Germline values: CDR1 SGHRS, CDR2 YFSETQ. V dropped 1 base and J dropped 1 base, with 12 bases sitting between them. The CDR3 spells CASSLTRDPSYNEQFF. In nucleotides, the CDR3 is TGCGCCAGCAGCTTGACCAGGGATCCATCCTACAATGAGCAGTTCTTC.

V usage is TRBV28 and J usage is TRBJ2-7; the D gene is possibly TRBD2 (5 bases). This CDR3 has 13 amino acids. V shed 7 bases and J shed 5 bases, with 15 bases lying between them. The germline V gene has CDR1 MDHEN and CDR2 SYDVKM. Here the CDR3 DNA reads TGTGCCAGCACCCTCCTGCAGAGGGACGAGCAGTACTTC. This sequence encodes CASTLLQRDEQYF.

This clonotype was counted between two and nine times. The genes are TRBV6-1 and TRBJ1-2; D unclear. V dropped 8 bases and J dropped 4 bases, with 20 bases sitting between them. The germline V gene has CDR1 MNHNS and CDR2 SASEGT. This CDR3 region has 15 residues. CDR3 sequence: CASCPGFSKSYGYTF. The CDR3 bases are TGTGCCAGCTGCCCTGGATTCTCGAAGAGCTATGGCTACACCTTC.

In DNA, the CDR3 is TGTGCCAGCTCCCAAGGGCCGACCCGGGACTATGGCTACACCTTC. The encoded protein is CASSQGPTRDYGYTF. The gene calls are TRBV25-1 and TRBJ1-2; D uncertain. Germline CDR1 reads MGHDK; CDR2 reads SYGVNS. V was pared by 8 bases and J by 3 bases, with 19 bases between. CDR3 length equals 15 residues.

V is TRBV28 and J is TRBJ1-1; D perhaps matches TRBD1 (6 bases). The CDR3 length is 15 residues. In germline, CDR1 is MDHEN, CDR2 SYDVKM. V was shortened by 7 bases and J by 6 bases, with 21 bases between the two germline ends. The CDR3 sequence: CASTGPALTGPEAFF. The CDR3 nucleotides read TGTGCCAGCACCGGCCCAGCCTTAACAGGGCCTGAAGCTTTCTTT.

This clonotype showed up just once. The chain recombines TRBV11-3 with TRBJ2-1; 10 bases agree with TRBD1. There are 16 residues in the CDR3. The ends lost 2 bases at V and 8 bases at J; junction bases unmatched: 9. The germline gives CDR1 SGHNT, CDR2 YENEEA. The CDR3: CASSLRGQGLRDEQFF. In nucleotides, the CDR3 is TGTGCCAGCAGCTTAAGGGGACAGGGGCTTCGGGATGAGCAGTTCTTC. The full variable domain, its missing parts supplied by reference TRBV11-3 and TRBJ2-1, is EAGVVQSPRYKIIEKKQPVAFWCNPISGHNTLYWYLQNLGQGPELLIRYENEEAVDDSQLPKDRFSAERLKGVDSTLKIQPAELGDSAVYLCASSLRGQGLRDEQFFGPGTRLTVL.

The genes are TRBV28 and TRBJ2-7; D gene uncertain. Trimming left V 2 bases short and J 3 bases short, with 5 bases between. The CDR3 totals 12 residues. Germline-derived CDR1 and CDR2 are MDHEN and SYDVKM. CDR3 protein: CASSLNDYEQYF. CDR3 nucleotides: TGTGCCAGCAGTTTAAATGACTACGAGCAGTACTTC.

This clonotype occurred once. This chain joins TRBV21-1 and TRBJ1-5. TRBV21-1 is assigned pseudogene status. CDR3 length: 15 residues. CDR3 sequence: CASTTAQRSNQPKHF. In nucleotides, the CDR3 is TGTGCCAGCACCACGGCCCAACGTAGCAATCAGCCCAAGCATTTT.

To note about this clonotype: The junction departs from the called germline gene at one end, perhaps through a read error. The rearrangement joins TRBV7-7 to TRBJ2-3; a possible D gene is TRBD2 (6 bases). Germline V lookup: CDR1 SSHAT, CDR2 FNYEAQ (reference sequence). The CDR3 spans 16 residues. CDR3 in amino acids: CASSLAAGSEGDTQYF. Written as DNA, the CDR3 is TGTGCTAGCAGCTTAGCGGCAGGAAGTGAGGGAGATACGCAGTATTTT.

The CDR3 region has the DNA TGTGCCAGCCGGGGGGACTACTCTAGCACAGATACGCAGTATTTT. This gives the protein CASRGDYSSTDTQYF. The chain links TRBV28 to TRBJ2-3; 7 bases are a match to TRBD2. The CDR3 has 15 amino acids. Germline trimming cut 8 bases from V and 0 bases from J; bases unmatched to any gene: 8. Germline CDR1 reads MDHEN; CDR2 reads SYDVKM.

The V call is TRBV7-6, the J call TRBJ2-1; 12 bases are shared with TRBD2. CDR1 is SGHVS and CDR2 is FNYEAQ in the germline V gene. The CDR3 has 16 residues. V shed 5 bases, J shed 9 bases, and the junction held 11 bases outside the gene matches. The chain's CDR3 is CASSHLRASGGVEQFF. In nucleotides, the CDR3 is TGTGCCAGCAGCCACCTTCGGGCTAGCGGGGGGGTTGAGCAGTTCTTC.

This chain connects TRBV19 to TRBJ2-1, with 9 bases matching TRBD1. CDR1 is LNHDA, CDR2 SQIVND, per germline (reference sequence). The CDR3 is 16 residues long. The trim removed 4 bases at V and 7 bases at J, leaving 11 bases unmatched. The CDR3 DNA follows: TGTGCCAGTAGTACCACGGGACAGGGATTCTGGAATGAGCAGTTCTTC. Amino acid sequence: CASSTTGQGFWNEQFF.

The gene calls are TRBV5-8 and TRBJ1-5, with D possibly being TRBD1 (5 bases). The germline V gene encodes CDR1 SGHTS and CDR2 YDEGEE. There are 17 residues in the CDR3. With 4 bases removed from V and 2 bases from J, the gap between germline ends came to 19 bases. The CDR3 protein is CASSPERVVGGNQPQHF. CDR3 sequence (DNA): TGTGCCAGCAGCCCCGAGCGGGTAGTGGGGGGCAATCAGCCCCAGCATTTT.